This T cell receptor beta chain emerged from a study of blood T cell repertoires in COVID-19 (dated by TCRdb to about 2020). For context, the study as a whole: Samples covering the acute and convalescent phases of COVID-19 were provided by collaborators in the United States, Italy and Spain. The material from the prospective study consisted of cDNA or gDNA derived from T cells, B-cell-depleted T cells, or PBMCs. Subjects who had been exposed to COVID-19, were actively infected with it, or had recovered from it provided the deeply sampled blood TCRbeta repertoires that made up the dataset. The repertoires were released in a freely available public database intended as a resource for research on the immune response to SARS-CoV-2. Samples came from the ongoing ImmuneRACE study (first 160 participants) plus 1,254 subjects from 6 global collaborators. Nearly every sample came with metadata listing a de-identified subject ID, COVID-19 status, age in years and sex. Where available, HLA class I and class II types were taken from metadata supplied by the sample provider and were not determined by assay-based typing. Results and caveats for the whole study, not just this receptor: How much clinical and demographic metadata was included differed by source and by participant, and the metadata was provided uncurated.

TCRbeta CDR3 regions were amplified from genomic DNA using the immunoSEQ Assay, a bias-controlled multiplex PCR. As for the authors' bioinformatics: The number of nucleated cells in each sample was estimated from the amplification of reference gene primers within the assay. To quantify the absolute abundance of each unique TCRbeta CDR3 rearrangement, sequence reads were collapsed and filtered. For each sample, productive Simpson clonality was calculated as the square root of Simpson's diversity index across productive rearrangements. The clones in this table, taken by TCRdb from immuneACCESS, are in-frame only. Not every clone is retained; where verified, under half of the shortfall comes from an unresolved V gene, and the cause of the rest is unknown. The DNA gave D and trimming, while V, J and clone size come from that table. This sample comprises 400,000 to 500,000 clones, over 75% of them detected only once. The ten largest clonotypes hold approximately 1.8% of the sample.

For this clone: Its binding antigen is unknown. Per-base qualities were not stored, and no clone one base away is much larger.

The CDR3 covers 13 residues, taking in both the cysteine and the phenylalanine. Only the CDR3 region is kept as DNA, spanning 39 bases read in frame from base 1. In the germline V gene, CDR1 corresponds to SGHTA and CDR2 to FQGNSA. Trimming costs V 5 bases and J 9 bases, and their ends lie 11 bases apart. In the prospective study, participants were roughly 18 to 95 years old, resided in about 25 geographic areas of the United States, and were enrolled through a virtual design. Cohort assignment in the prospective study relied on participant-reported clinical history from a screening survey and a study questionnaire. For ImmuneRACE Cohort 3, a participant was defined as recovered based on two consecutive negative NP/OP PCR tests, clearance by a healthcare professional, or resolution of symptoms. In the prospective study, whole blood, serum and a nasopharyngeal or oropharyngeal swab were collected from each participant by mobile phlebotomists. Participants in the prospective study had the option to provide additional blood draws and questionnaires over an approximately 2-month period. Prospective study blood samples were shipped either frozen or at room temperature before DNA extraction.

This chain is built from TRBV7-2 and TRBJ1-6, with no confident D gene call. This TCR was recovered from a woman aged 40-49 years who had recovered from COVID-19. The sequencing sample was made of PBMCs or T cells enriched from blood (not recorded which). The CDR3 has the sequence CASSVFRSSPLHF. The nucleotide sequence is given as TGTGCCAGCAGCGTTTTTCGGAGTTCACCCCTCCACTTT.